This record looks at one T cell receptor (beta chain) sequence and its context. Its matching antigen is unknown. CDR3 length equals 15 residues. Trimming cost V 7 bases and J 2 bases; bases outside gene matches: 10. The germline V gene encodes CDR1 ENHRY and CDR2 SYGVKD. Time point noted: persistent/refractory GD, antithyroid drugs over 5 years with positive TRAb. PBMC-derived RNA was used for the TCR library. The diagnosis of Graves' disease used American Thyroid Association guidelines. Recruitment took place at an endocrinology department in Xi'an, China. EDTA tubes were used for drawing 8 to 9 milliliters of peripheral blood. This sample is drawn from a study of regulatory T cells in long-lasting Graves disease. Investigators prepared the TCR beta libraries by applying iRepertoire HTBI primers and Arm-PCR of CDR3 regions. TCRdb re-analysed the multiplex PCR reads in MiXCR, keeping a single row per CDR3 protein. This sample has hundreds of thousands of distinct CDR3 sequences, with 21% found just once.

General study points: The number of shared public clonotypes was higher in persistent patients (2,741) than new patients (under 1,000).

The specimen comprised peripheral blood mononuclear cells (PBMCs), sampled when the disease was refractory, from a patient treated with antithyroid drugs. This sequence joins TRBV10-3 and TRBJ1-2; 7 nucleotides match TRBD1. This TCR was sampled from a female donor with Graves disease. DNA of the CDR3: TGTGCCATCAAAGGTGGGCAGGGGGAAAACTATGGCTACACCTTC. Amino acid sequence: CAIKGGQGENYGYTF.